The TCR beta chain under discussion was sequenced for a study of T cell responses to AZD1222 COVID-19 vaccine. The CDR3 runs 12 residues. Looked up from germline, CDR1 is SGDLS and CDR2 is YYNGEE. Trimming removed 6 bases from V and 6 bases from J, with 12 bases in between. Study-level findings and limits: Two AZD1222 doses significantly raised spike-specific TCR breadth and depth over controls.

On this clone itself: Its antigen is unknown.

Some clones are missing from TCRdb's copy, which holds only in-frame ones; the method was immunoSEQ multiplex PCR. This table has more than 150,000 clones, 75% to 90% appearing once. The receptor comes from an adult in good health. Sample: peripheral blood, taken on day 0 of AZD1222 vaccination. This chain joins TRBV9 and TRBJ1-2, with unresolved D. CDR3 bases: TGTGCCAGCACCCGGTGGGAGGATGGCTACACCTTC. Encoded protein: CASTRWEDGYTF.